Each of the 29 T cell receptor beta chains below was sequenced from the same sample in a study of shared clonotypes between healthy human individuals. The method was immunoSEQ multiplex PCR; TCRdb's version includes in-frame clones alone and lacks a portion of them. Among hundreds of thousands of clones listed, about 74% were seen once. Sequencing was carried out using memory CD4+ T cells sorted from blood. As for subset: CD45RA-negative fraction. The receptors were sampled from a woman aged 25 to 39 in good health.

The V gene is TRBV6-1, the J gene TRBJ2-2; 8 nucleotides match TRBD2. Trimming at V came to 7 bases and at J to 6 bases, leaving 7 bases not matched to a gene. CDR1 is MNHNS and CDR2 is SASEGT in the germline V gene. The CDR3 is 14 residues long. CDR3 region: CASTPGLGPGELFF. CDR3 bases: TGTGCCAGCACCCCGGGACTAGGCCCCGGGGAGCTGTTTTTT.

CDR3 loop: CASSVVTGSDTQYF. In nucleotides, the CDR3 is TGTGCCAGCAGCGTAGTAACCGGCTCAGATACGCAGTATTTT. V usage is TRBV9 and J usage is TRBJ2-3; the D is unclear. V lost 0 bases and J 4 bases, leaving 9 bases between the germline ends. The CDR3 sequence is 14 residues long. Germline lookup yields CDR1 SGDLS and CDR2 YYNGEE.

This clone was detected a few times. The chain uses TRBV2 and TRBJ2-1; 9 bases match TRBD1. Per germline, CDR1 SNHLY and CDR2 FYNNEI. This CDR3 is 15 amino acids long. V dropped 8 bases and J dropped 6; count of bases not matched to a gene: 11. Here the CDR3 reads CASGIPGTGFNEQFF. The DNA of the CDR3 is TGTGCCAGCGGAATTCCCGGGACAGGGTTCAATGAGCAGTTCTTC.

The chain couples TRBV27 to TRBJ2-7; 12 bases fit TRBD2. The CDR3 is 16 residues long. V shed 3 bases, J shed 2 bases, and the junction held 5 bases outside the gene matches. Per germline, CDR1 MNHEY and CDR2 SMNVEV (reference sequence). The CDR3 sequence is CASSFRASGRAYEQYF. CDR3 DNA sequence: TGTGCCAGCAGTTTTAGGGCTAGCGGGAGGGCCTACGAGCAGTACTTC.

This chain links TRBV29-1 with TRBJ1-2; the D gene is possibly TRBD1 (5 bases). CDR1 is SQVTM, CDR2 ANQGSEA, per germline. V was pared by 6 bases and J by 2 bases, with 16 bases between. This CDR3 comprises 14 residues. This chain's CDR3 is CSVRAPGRNYGYTF. CDR3 bases: TGCAGCGTGAGAGCCCCGGGACGGAACTATGGCTACACCTTC.

This chain connects TRBV28 to TRBJ1-2; D is perhaps TRBD1 (5 bases). The CDR3 extends over 12 amino acids. Trimming pared 11 bases from V and 3 bases from J, leaving 13 bases between. Germline CDR1 and CDR2: MDHEN and SYDVKM. The CDR3 region is CASRGGHYGYTF. CDR3 sequence (DNA): TGTGCCTCTCGGGGGGGACACTATGGCTACACCTTC.

The gene calls are TRBV12-5 and TRBJ2-1, with 13 bases matching TRBD2. J gave up 10 bases and V 6 bases, and 9 bases lay outside the gene matches. This CDR3 spans 15 amino acids. Germline V gene sequence: CDR1 LGHNT, CDR2 FRNRAP. CDR3 nucleotide sequence: TGTGCTAGTGGATCCGGGACTAGCGGGGTAGGCGAGCAGTTCTTC. Protein product: CASGSGTSGVGEQFF.

CDR3 amino acids: CASSTRQASSGANVLTF. The CDR3 DNA sequence: TGTGCCAGTAGTACCCGACAGGCAAGCTCTGGGGCCAACGTCCTGACTTTC. The rearrangement uses TRBV19 and TRBJ2-6; D possibly corresponds to TRBD1 (6 bases). V was pared by 4 bases and J by 0 bases, with 13 bases between. Germline loops: CDR1 LNHDA, CDR2 SQIVND (reference sequence). This CDR3 contains 17 residues.

In this sample, this clone turned up a few times. This CDR3 is also generated by other DNA sequences in the sample. This chain joins TRBV14 and TRBJ2-5; tentatively, D is TRBD2 (6 bases). Germline loops: CDR1 SGHDN, CDR2 FVKESK. Trimming cost V 4 bases and J 2 bases, with 11 bases left between them. CDR3 size: 14 residues. This chain's CDR3 is CASSPLGGQETQYF. The CDR3 DNA is TGTGCCAGCAGCCCCCTGGGAGGACAAGAGACCCAGTACTTC.

The chain has TRBV11-2 and TRBJ2-2, with unresolved D. The CDR3 contains 14 residues. Germline V CDR1 and CDR2: SGHAT, FQNNGV. V was shortened by 4 bases and J by 3 bases, with 9 bases between the two germline ends. This chain's CDR3 is CASSYVWDTGELFF. CDR3 nucleotides: TGTGCCAGCAGCTATGTCTGGGACACCGGGGAGCTGTTTTTT.

The chain combines TRBV7-2 with TRBJ2-4; a possible D gene is TRBD2 (6 bases). CDR1 and CDR2 (germline): SGHTA, FQGNSA. CDR3 length equals 13 residues. V lost 5 bases to trimming and J lost 9 bases, with 14 bases between them. CDR3 nucleotides: TGTGCCAGCAGCCCCCACGTGGGGGGCATTCAGTACTTC. Its translation is CASSPHVGGIQYF.

The CDR3 sequence: CASSPGLYSNQPQHF. The CDR3 region has the DNA TGCGCCAGCTCCCCGGGTCTCTATAGCAATCAGCCCCAGCATTTT. This sequence joins TRBV5-1 and TRBJ1-5; D gene ambiguous. The CDR3 totals 15 residues. Trimming cost V 7 bases and J 0 bases, with 14 bases left between them. In germline, CDR1 is SGHRS, CDR2 YFSETQ.

The genes are TRBV2 and TRBJ1-3, with 8 bases identical to TRBD1. The length of the CDR3 is 15 residues. Looked up from germline, CDR1 is SNHLY and CDR2 is FYNNEI. Unmatched junction bases numbered 4, after V lost 6 bases and J lost 0 bases. The CDR3 loop is CASRGTGNSGNTIYF. The CDR3 nucleotides are TGTGCCAGCAGGGGGACAGGAAACTCTGGAAACACCATATATTTT.

This chain uses TRBV25-1 with TRBJ2-7; the match to TRBD1 covers 8 bases. V dropped 6 bases and J dropped 6; count of bases not matched to a gene: 10. Germline loops: CDR1 MGHDK, CDR2 SYGVNS. The CDR3 has 14 amino acids. This chain's CDR3 is CASSSTGGTGEQYF. Here the CDR3 DNA reads TGTGCCAGCAGCTCTACAGGGGGGACGGGCGAGCAGTACTTC.

V usage is TRBV9 and J usage is TRBJ2-1; 7 bases line up with TRBD2. The CDR3 is made up of 15 amino acids. J lost 3 bases, V lost 0 bases, and 3 bases had no gene match. Germline V CDR1 and CDR2: SGDLS, YYNGEE. This chain's CDR3 is CASSVDLAVYNEQFF. CDR3 DNA sequence: TGTGCCAGCAGCGTAGATCTAGCGGTCTACAATGAGCAGTTCTTC.

This clone has just one count. The chain uses TRBV7-4 and TRBJ2-7, with a weak D call TRBD2 (6 bases). Deletions cut 7 bases from V and 4 bases from J, with 17 bases between. Germline CDR1 and CDR2: SGHVT and SQSDAQ. This CDR3 region has 14 residues. CDR3 nucleotides: TGTGCCAGCACCGAACCTGCGGGGTCTTACGAGCAGTACTTC. Amino acid sequence: CASTEPAGSYEQYF.

This clone appeared once. The J gene is TRBJ2-7, the V gene TRBV27; tentatively, D is TRBD2 (6 bases). This CDR3 spans 14 amino acids. Germline CDR1 MNHEY, CDR2 SMNVEV (reference sequence). The ends were cut back, 3 bases at V and 5 bases at J, with 14 bases in the middle. The CDR3 sequence: CASSFRAGYHEQYF. The CDR3, as DNA: TGTGCCAGCAGTTTCCGAGCGGGCTATCACGAGCAGTACTTC.

The rearrangement joins TRBV5-4 to TRBJ1-2, with TRBD1 matching over 8 bases. Germline CDR1 reads SGHNT; CDR2 reads YYREEE (reference sequence). The V and J ends lost 3 bases and 6 bases, in that order; junction bases with no gene match: 13. The CDR3 runs to 16 residues. CDR3 DNA sequence: TGTGCCAGCAGCTACGGGACAGGTTACGGACTAAATGGCTACACCTTC. Translation gives CASSYGTGYGLNGYTF.

The rearrangement uses TRBV11-3 and TRBJ2-1; 11 bases are a match to TRBD2. This CDR3 spans 15 amino acids. Per the germline V gene, CDR1 is SGHNT and CDR2 is YENEEA. The J segment lost 9 bases and the V segment lost 3 bases, leaving 7 bases of the junction unmatched. The CDR3 reads CASSFATSGSIEQFF. The CDR3 DNA sequence: TGTGCCAGCAGCTTTGCTACTAGCGGGAGTATTGAGCAGTTCTTC.

This clone was detected only a few times. This chain connects TRBV20-1 to TRBJ2-7, with D unclear. The length of the CDR3 is 11 residues. The ends were cut back, 1 base at V and 5 bases at J, with 6 bases in the middle. Germline CDR1 reads DFQATT; CDR2 reads SNEGSKA (reference sequence). CDR3 bases: TGCAGTGCTAGAGTTAACCACGAGCAGTACTTC. As protein: CSARVNHEQYF.

V is TRBV6-1 and J is TRBJ2-3; perhaps D is TRBD1 or TRBD2 (6 bases each). CDR1 is MNHNS and CDR2 is SASEGT in the germline V gene. The CDR3 consists of 13 residues. V was cut by 5 bases and J by 4 bases, with 10 bases left in between. CDR3 DNA: TGTGCCAGCAGTAGGGGGGCGGCAGATACGCAGTATTTT. Its protein product is CASSRGAADTQYF.

Concerning this clone: A read error is likely here: a far larger clone is one base away. The chain links TRBV4-1 to TRBJ2-2, with D perhaps TRBD2 (7 bases). The CDR3 is 16 residues long. From germline, CDR1 is MGHRA and CDR2 YSYEKL. The CDR3 region is CANSQGMRGRSGELFF. The CDR3 DNA is TGCGCCAACAGCCAAGGAATGCGGGGGCGATCCGGGGAGCTGTTTTTT.

The V gene is TRBV18, the J gene TRBJ2-4; TRBD1 agrees at 9 bases. This CDR3 is built from 15 residues. The J segment lost 7 bases and the V segment lost 5 bases, leaving 9 bases of the junction unmatched. Germline CDR1 is KGHSH and CDR2 is LQKENI. CDR3 in amino acids: CASSTGQGAPNIQYF. The CDR3 bases are TGTGCCAGCTCAACGGGACAGGGCGCTCCGAACATTCAGTACTTC.

V and J are TRBV6-5 and TRBJ2-1; D perhaps matches TRBD2 (7 bases). Trimming left V 2 bases short and J 0 bases short, with 11 bases between. This CDR3 is built from 16 residues. Germline values: CDR1 MNHEY, CDR2 SVGAGI. The CDR3 region has the DNA TGTGCCAGCAGTTACGGGGGCGGGAGCTCCTACAATGAGCAGTTCTTC. It translates to CASSYGGGSSYNEQFF.

The table lists this clone with a few counts. The rearrangement joins TRBV5-8 to TRBJ1-3; D remains unclear. This CDR3 spans 15 amino acids. Trimming took off 7 bases at V and 4 bases at J, with 18 bases between the two ends. Germline V gene lookup returns CDR1 SGHTS and CDR2 YDEGEE. CDR3 nucleotide sequence: TGTGCCAGCCCCCGATTTAGGAGAATAGGAAACACCATATATTTT. Residues: CASPRFRRIGNTIYF.

This clone has only a few counts. The V call is TRBV6-1, the J call TRBJ2-3, with TRBD2 matching 8 bases. Germline CDR1 and CDR2: MNHNS and SASEGT. J gave up 7 bases and V 2 bases, and 8 bases lay outside the gene matches. The CDR3 has 15 amino acids. The CDR3 sequence is CASSELAGGTNTQYF. CDR3 sequence (DNA): TGTGCCAGCAGTGAACTAGCGGGCGGTACTAATACGCAGTATTTT.

The chain uses TRBV29-1 and TRBJ2-7; D not certain. The CDR3 is made up of 12 amino acids. Germline V CDR1 and CDR2: SQVTM, ANQGSEA. The V and J ends lost 6 bases and 2 bases respectively, with 11 bases between them. The chain's CDR3 is CSVMGGAYEQYF. As DNA, the CDR3 is TGCAGCGTGATGGGCGGTGCCTACGAGCAGTACTTC.

The CDR3 is CASSQDLTMNTEAFF. CDR3 bases: TGTGCCAGCAGCCAAGATTTGACAATGAACACTGAAGCTTTCTTT. This rearrangement joins TRBV4-2 to TRBJ1-1; D is unresolved. The germline V gene has CDR1 LGHNA and CDR2 YNFKEQ. The CDR3 runs 15 residues. Trimming removed 0 bases from V and 0 bases from J, with 8 bases in between.

This clone has just one count. The genes are TRBV6-1 and TRBJ2-7; TRBD2 might be the D (5 bases). Trimming took 5 bases from V and 3 from J, leaving 14 bases between them. Germline V lookup: CDR1 MNHNS, CDR2 SASEGT. The length of the CDR3 is 14 residues. CDR3 coding DNA: TGTGCCAGCAGTCCTCAGCTAGCCGGCTACGAGCAGTACTTC. This translates into CASSPQLAGYEQYF.